A single sample gave rise to the 22 T cell receptor beta chains below, sequenced in a study of T-cell memory formation after mild COVID-19. TCRdb itself ran the 5' RACE reads through MiXCR, one entry per CDR3 protein. The sample lists roughly 300,000 distinct CDR3 sequences; approximately 8.4% were seen once. Sequencing was performed on PBMCs or a T cell subset sorted from them (not recorded which). These receptors originate from a man between 18 and 29 years old who had mild COVID-19 (a few samples of this study predate the infection). Cell type and time point are not known.

The rearrangement joins TRBV7-8 to TRBJ1-1; D unclear. The germline V gene encodes CDR1 SGHVS and CDR2 FQNEAQ. Trimming stripped 5 bases from V and 0 bases from J, with 13 bases between. The CDR3 has 15 residues. In nucleotides, the CDR3 is TGTGCCAGCAGCATAAGAATCTCAGTGAACACTGAAGCTTTCTTT. It translates to CASSIRISVNTEAFF.

This clonotype was seen a handful of times. The chain links TRBV24-1 to TRBJ2-7, with TRBD2 identical over 11 bases. After removal of 7 bases from V and 3 bases from J, the junction contained 16 bases not matched to a gene. The CDR3 is 18 amino acids. Germline loops: CDR1 KGHDR, CDR2 SFDVKD. The DNA of the CDR3 is TGTGCCACCAGGCGATGCGTCAAGACTAGCGGGGAATACTACGAGCAGTACTTC. It codes for CATRRCVKTSGEYYEQYF.

This clonotype has a count of ten or more. The rearrangement links TRBV3-1 to TRBJ1-1, with TRBD1 identical over 7 bases. This CDR3 is 14 amino acids long. V shed 4 bases, J shed 7 bases, and the junction held 9 bases outside the gene matches. CDR1 LGHDT and CDR2 YNNKEL come from the germline V gene (reference sequence). CDR3 amino acids: CASSLPDRLGEAFF. CDR3 sequence (DNA): TGTGCCAGCAGCCTTCCGGACAGGTTAGGTGAAGCTTTCTTT.

This clonotype was seen ten or more times. DNA of the CDR3: TGTGCCAGCAGCTTCTGGGGCTCTGAAGCTTTCTTT. It encodes CASSFWGSEAFF. The chain recombines TRBV11-2 with TRBJ1-1; TRBD1 is a possible D gene (5 bases). Looked up from germline, CDR1 is SGHAT and CDR2 is FQNNGV. CDR3 size: 12 residues. Between the trimmed V and J ends, which lost 3 bases and 6 bases, there was a span of 8 bases.

This clonotype has only a few counts. The rearrangement links TRBV2 to TRBJ2-2; 7 nucleotides align to TRBD2. V shed 9 bases, J shed 1 base, and the junction held 5 bases outside the gene matches. Germline V CDR1 and CDR2: SNHLY, FYNNEI. CDR3 length: 14 amino acids. The CDR3 sequence: CASRDYLNTGELFF. CDR3 DNA: TGTGCCAGTCGGGACTATCTGAACACCGGGGAGCTGTTTTTT.

This clonotype was detected a few times. The rearrangement links TRBV7-2 to TRBJ1-1, with D uncertain. Trimming stripped 5 bases from V and 0 bases from J, with 10 bases between. CDR3 length equals 14 residues. CDR1 and CDR2 from the germline V gene are SGHTA and FQGNSA. The chain's CDR3 is CASSPREMNTEAFF. DNA of the CDR3: TGTGCCAGCAGCCCTAGGGAGATGAACACTGAAGCTTTCTTT. The entire variable domain, with the rest obtained from reference TRBV7-2 and TRBJ1-1, is as follows: GAGVSQSPSNKVTEKGKDVELRCDPISGHTALYWYRQSLGQGLEFLIYFQGNSAPDKSGLPSDRFSAERTGGSVSTLTIQRTQQEDSAVYLCASSPREMNTEAFFGQGTRLTVV.

This clonotype was recorded a few times. The CDR3 DNA is TGTGCCAGCAGACAGGGAACTAATGAAAAACTGTTTTTT. Protein: CASRQGTNEKLFF. The gene calls are TRBV28 and TRBJ1-4, with D tentatively TRBD1 (6 bases). The CDR3 covers 13 residues. Germline V gives CDR1 MDHEN, CDR2 SYDVKM. V dropped 6 bases and J dropped 1 base, with 6 bases sitting between them.

This clonotype was recorded a few times. The chain joins TRBV5-1 to TRBJ2-7; a possible D gene is TRBD2 (5 bases). Germline V CDR1 and CDR2: SGHRS, YFSETQ. The CDR3 loop spans 16 amino acids. V lost 0 bases to trimming and J lost 4 bases, with 17 bases between them. CDR3 in DNA: TGCGCCAGCAGCTTGGCAGGCCGGGGATCCAGGTACGAGCAGTACTTC. It codes for CASSLAGRGSRYEQYF.

V usage is TRBV30 and J usage is TRBJ1-5; TRBD1 agrees at 9 bases. The V segment lost 4 bases and the J segment 7 bases; nucleotides outside the gene matches: 8. Germline V gene lookup returns CDR1 GTSNPN and CDR2 SVGIG (reference sequence). CDR3 length: 14 residues. The CDR3 reads CAWNRDRGVQPQHF. DNA for the CDR3: TGTGCCTGGAATCGCGACAGGGGGGTGCAGCCCCAGCATTTT.

This clonotype was seen many times. The rearrangement links TRBV7-2 to TRBJ2-4; the D gene is possibly TRBD2 (5 bases). The germline gives CDR1 SGHTA, CDR2 FQGNSA. The CDR3 runs 19 residues. V lost 2 bases, J lost 0 bases, and 20 bases lay in between. The CDR3 sequence: CASSLFIGERRLAKNIQYF. CDR3 sequence (DNA): TGTGCCAGCAGCTTATTTATCGGGGAGCGACGACTAGCCAAAAACATTCAGTACTTC. Supplemented by reference TRBV7-2 and TRBJ2-4, the full variable domain reads GAGVSQSPSNKVTEKGKDVELRCDPISGHTALYWYRQSLGQGLEFLIYFQGNSAPDKSGLPSDRFSAERTGGSVSTLTIQRTQQEDSAVYLCASSLFIGERRLAKNIQYFGAGTRLSVL.

At least ten counts were recorded for this clonotype. The chain combines TRBV9 with TRBJ1-1; no firm D call. CDR1 is SGDLS, CDR2 YYNGEE, per germline. The V end was cut by 0 bases, the J end by 5 bases, with 8 bases between. CDR3 length: 13 residues. The CDR3 nucleotides read TGTGCCAGCAGCGTAGCCTGGGAGACTGAAGCTTTCTTT. This translates into CASSVAWETEAFF.

The V gene is TRBV5-1, the J gene TRBJ2-1; perhaps TRBD1 as D (5 bases). With 0 bases removed from V and 2 bases from J, the gap between germline ends came to 9 bases. Germline loops: CDR1 SGHRS, CDR2 YFSETQ. This CDR3 is 15 amino acids long. CDR3 sequence reads: CASSLEPGTYNEQFF. The CDR3 DNA follows: TGCGCCAGCAGCTTGGAACCAGGGACCTACAATGAGCAGTTCTTC.

This clonotype occurred a few times. The rearrangement links TRBV5-7 to TRBJ2-4; maybe TRBD2 (5 bases). TRBV5-7 is identified as an open reading frame with a role that is uncertain. V lost 2 bases to trimming and J lost 7 bases, with 16 bases between them. This CDR3 is 15 amino acids long. This CDR3 is CASSFPAGLSNIQYF. The DNA for the CDR3 is TGTGCCAGCAGCTTCCCAGCAGGACTCTCTAACATTCAGTACTTC.

This clonotype was seen more than once but under ten times. V gene TRBV7-9 combines with J gene TRBJ2-7; D remains ambiguous. The CDR3 consists of 12 residues. Germline V gene lookup returns CDR1 SEHNR and CDR2 FQNEAQ (reference sequence). V lost 5 bases and J lost 2, with 7 bases in between. The DNA for the CDR3 is TGTGCCAGCAGCGTCACCACCTACGAGCAGTACGTC. It encodes CASSVTTYEQYV.

This clonotype was seen a few times. The V call is TRBV28, the J call TRBJ1-5; no clear D. The length of the CDR3 is 16 residues. The germline gives CDR1 MDHEN, CDR2 SYDVKM. The V end was cut by 3 bases, the J end by 6 bases, with 18 bases between. DNA for the CDR3: TGTGCCAGCAGTTTTGTTTACCGCTACTTGGGTCAGCCCCAGCATTTT. Translation gives CASSFVYRYLGQPQHF.

This clonotype has a handful of counts. The chain has TRBV7-3 and TRBJ2-2; no clear D gene. Per germline, CDR1 SGHTA and CDR2 FQGTGA. This CDR3 is 13 amino acids long. V gave up 4 bases and J gave up 7 bases, with 10 bases separating them. The CDR3 here is CASSSETGGELFF. DNA for the CDR3: TGTGCCAGCAGCTCAGAGACCGGCGGGGAGCTGTTTTTT.

This clonotype was seen at least ten times. The J gene is TRBJ1-2, the V gene TRBV11-2, with 10 bases fitting TRBD1. The CDR3 contains 16 residues. V lost 0 bases, J lost 4 bases, and 5 bases stayed unmatched. Germline V gene sequence: CDR1 SGHAT, CDR2 FQNNGV. Here the CDR3 reads CASSLDGGTGAYGYTF. CDR3 nucleotide sequence: TGTGCCAGCAGCTTAGATGGGGGGACAGGGGCCTATGGCTACACCTTC.

The rearrangement joins TRBV6-1 to TRBJ1-5; D is uncertain. The V gene lost 4 bases and the J gene lost 7 bases, with 11 bases spanning the gap. This CDR3 contains 13 residues. Per germline, CDR1 MNHNS and CDR2 SASEGT. CDR3 DNA sequence: TGTGCCAGCAGTGGCCCTTTGGGGCAGCCCCAGCATTTT. Translated: CASSGPLGQPQHF.

The chain couples TRBV2 to TRBJ2-2; no reliable D call. CDR1 is SNHLY and CDR2 is FYNNEI in the germline V gene. The V and J ends lost 6 bases and 6 bases respectively, with 17 bases between them. The CDR3 sequence is 15 residues long. The CDR3 region has the DNA TGTGCCAGCAGCAAGGCCACAGACCTTGCCGGGGAGCTGTTTTTT. Amino acids: CASSKATDLAGELFF.

This clonotype has a handful of counts. This rearrangement joins TRBV5-1 to TRBJ2-7, with D uncertain. The germline V gene encodes CDR1 SGHRS and CDR2 YFSETQ. The CDR3 runs 12 residues. V dropped 1 base and J dropped 3 bases, with 5 bases sitting between them. DNA for the CDR3: TGCGCCAGCAGCTTGAGCCTCTACGAGCAGTACTTC. As protein: CASSLSLYEQYF.

This clonotype was seen only a few times. This chain links TRBV5-1 with TRBJ2-7, with a tentative D call TRBD2 (7 bases). CDR3 length: 14 amino acids. The germline V and J ends were trimmed by 0 bases and 7 bases, with 14 bases remaining between them. Germline V gene sequence: CDR1 SGHRS, CDR2 YFSETQ. DNA for the CDR3: TGCGCCAGCAGCTTGGGCCGGGGGGCGGATGAGCAGTACGTC. It translates to CASSLGRGADEQYV.

This clonotype showed up just a few times. The V gene is TRBV20-1, the J gene TRBJ2-7; TRBD2 matches 8 bases. Germline V gives CDR1 DFQATT, CDR2 SNEGSKA (reference sequence). There are 13 residues in the CDR3. Trimming removed 6 bases from V and 7 bases from J; junction bases left unmatched: 11. CDR3 in DNA: TGCAGTGCACCGGGACTCCCGGGAGGGGAGCAGTACGTC. Encoded protein: CSAPGLPGGEQYV.